The T cell receptor (beta chain) under discussion was sequenced for a study of T cells in Graves' hyperthyroidism and ophthalmopathy (dated by TCRdb to the late 2010s). In the study overall: Peripheral blood was sampled at the time of initial diagnosis, prior to any treatment. A discovery cohort of around 100 patients, 43 with Graves' ophthalmopathy and approximately 60 with stable Graves' hyperthyroidism, was used to find distinguishing TCR V-J signatures. An independent validation cohort of about 19 hyperthyroidism patients and some 15 patients who later progressed to ophthalmopathy tested prospective prediction of ophthalmopathy. For training and testing, the roughly 97 patients in the discovery cohort were randomly divided in a 7:3 ratio. The study also compared thyroid tissue and blood T-cell repertoires from roughly 6 Graves' hyperthyroidism patients. Following sampling, methimazole starting at 30 mg daily was given to hyperthyroidism patients, and high-dose intravenous methylprednisolone was given to ophthalmopathy patients. The paper reports TCR Vbeta CDR3 sequencing of approximately 140 peripheral blood samples: some 41 ophthalmopathy, 70 to 85 hyperthyroidism and around 17 progressor patients.

This clonotype was seen many times. It has no known antigen specificity. No base quality information exists; no much larger clone differs at one position. Stable Graves' hyperthyroidism was defined as no progression to ophthalmopathy during 18 months of follow-up. The hyperthyroidism patients were between 18 and 65 years old and newly diagnosed, with a disease duration of less than 2 months. Patients with uncontrolled infections, other autoimmune diseases, pregnancy or lactation were excluded. Diagnoses relied on clinical symptoms, serum thyroxine and TRAb, thyroid ultrasound and orbital computed tomography. Ficoll-Paque density gradient centrifugation was used to isolate PBMCs from 8.5 to 10 ml of fresh peripheral blood. Total RNA was extracted with Trizol reagent, and quality was checked on an Agilent 2100 Bioanalyzer. Results and caveats for the whole study, not just this receptor: Blood samples also contained most of the expanded thyroid clonotypes (frequency above 0.001), which suggests that blood repertoires may reflect thyroid immune responses. In validation, the model predicted progression to ophthalmopathy a median of 6.5 months before onset, with approximately 71% sensitivity and about 72% specificity. A model built on a 13 V-J signature distinguished ophthalmopathy from stable hyperthyroidism, reaching 87.88% sensitivity and 81.08% specificity in cross-validation and 80%/75% in testing. Sample size was not statistically predetermined, and investigators were not blinded to group allocation.

The TCR beta CDR3 regions were amplified from RNA transcripts. The first round of RT-PCR for the TCR CDR3 was performed with the HTBI primer set and the Qiagen OneStep RT-PCR kit. Libraries were constructed in a second round of multiplex PCR, after which size selection and purification were performed. The libraries were sequenced on an Illumina HiSeq2000 using paired-end 100 bp reads. Turning to the authors' computational methods: SOAPnuke was used to process the raw data, removing reads that contained adapters or uncalled bases, had a mean Phred below 15, or lacked an exact match to the constant primer or identifier. COPE v1.2.5 was used to merge high-quality paired reads, and clonotypes were defined as unique nucleotide sequences. MiTCR v1.1 was used to align the clonotypes against IMGT TRBV, TRBD and TRBJ reference segments. The analysis included only V-J combinations with a frequency above 0.0001, which together covered roughly 99% of the repertoires. A TCS score was defined as the ratio of F50 (clonal expansion) to E x V (chaos), with BLOSUM62-based TCRdist applied between CDR3 peptides within each V-J. Welch's t-statistics and random forest reduced fewer than 550 V-J features to 10 to 15, which were used in a naive Bayes classifier (R e1071). Using fastp trimming at Q25 and MiXCR clonotype assembly, TCRdb reanalyzed the public sequencing data and kept in-frame beta chains. Rows are unified per CDR3 protein, each entry keeping the most common DNA and genes. Clone size and V and J calls follow TCRdb, not the original study. Within this sample are about 620,000 distinct CDR3 sequences, with 15% to 20% of them counted one time only. The ten largest clonotypes hold 3.8% of the sample.

The receptor's source is a woman aged 25 to 39 with Graves' hyperthyroidism. The sequenced sample was blood.

The nucleotide sequence reads as follows: TGTGCCAGCACCCCTACGAAGGCTAGCGGGAGTACCGAGCAGTACTTC. It specifies CASTPTKASGSTEQYF. This chain joins TRBV6-1 to TRBJ2-7; TRBD2 aligns with 10 central bases. CDR1 and CDR2, per the germline V gene, are MNHNS and SASEGT. The CDR3 contains 16 residues, cysteine and phenylalanine counted. Only CDR3 DNA remains: 48 bases, in frame from the first base. Unmatched junction bases come to 15, with V trimmed by 7 bases and J by 6 bases.